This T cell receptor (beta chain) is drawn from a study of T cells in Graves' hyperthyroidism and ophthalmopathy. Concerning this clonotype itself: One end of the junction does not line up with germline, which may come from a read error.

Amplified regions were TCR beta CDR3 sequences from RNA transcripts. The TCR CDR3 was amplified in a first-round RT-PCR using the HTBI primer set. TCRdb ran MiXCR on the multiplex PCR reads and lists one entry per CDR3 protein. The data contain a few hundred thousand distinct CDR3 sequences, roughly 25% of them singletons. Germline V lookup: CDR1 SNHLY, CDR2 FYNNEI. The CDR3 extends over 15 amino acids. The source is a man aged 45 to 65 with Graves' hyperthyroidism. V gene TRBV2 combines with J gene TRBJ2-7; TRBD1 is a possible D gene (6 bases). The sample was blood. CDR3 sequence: CASSASGGRSCERYF. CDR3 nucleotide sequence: TGTGCCAGCAGTGCCTCTGGGGGCAGATCCTGCGAGCGGTACTTC.